The 3 T cell receptor beta chains in this list originate from one sample, sequenced in a study of blood T cell repertoires in COVID-19. Libraries were prepared by immunoSEQ multiplex PCR; TCRdb keeps only in-frame clonotypes and omits some of them. The table lists over 200,000 clones, 89% of them singletons. Material for sequencing was peripheral blood. These receptors were taken from a man aged 55 to 70 who had recovered from COVID-19.

The chain combines TRBV5-1 with TRBJ2-5; D gene unclear. Germline CDR1 SGHRS, CDR2 YFSETQ. The CDR3 runs 14 residues. V shed 2 bases and J shed 2 bases, with 10 bases lying between them. In DNA, the CDR3 is TGCGCCAGCAGCTTATCTGGCCGTCAAGAGACCCAGTACTTC. Protein sequence: CASSLSGRQETQYF.

V is TRBV9 and J is TRBJ1-6; D unclear. Trimming pared 4 bases from V and 5 bases from J, leaving 13 bases between. Germline CDR1 and CDR2: SGDLS and YYNGEE. This CDR3 spans 15 amino acids. For the CDR3, the DNA is TGTGCCAGCAGCACCCACCCAACTGATAATTCACCCCTCCACTTT. It translates to CASSTHPTDNSPLHF.

The rearrangement links TRBV9 to TRBJ1-3; D gene uncertain. V gave up 0 bases and J gave up 0 bases, with 10 bases separating them. The CDR3 loop spans 16 amino acids. CDR1 and CDR2 from the germline V gene are SGDLS and YYNGEE. CDR3 residues: CASSVVGGLSGNTIYF. The CDR3 DNA is TGTGCCAGCAGCGTAGTAGGAGGACTCTCTGGAAACACCATATATTTT.